This is a list of T cell receptor beta chains from one sample in a study of shared clonotypes between healthy human individuals. The data were produced by immunoSEQ multiplex PCR, yet TCRdb's version contains in-frame clones alone and is incomplete. The sample records about 690,000 clones, 80% to 95% being singletons. Sequencing was performed on memory CD8+ T cells from PBMCs. These receptor sequences come from a man aged 18-30 years in good health. Some clones in this sample may be carry-over from other donors' samples. CDR3s include the opening cysteine and the closing phenylalanine or tryptophan. D genes are given only for firm matches. Size is stated for part of the rows, as once, few or many counts, or as a class when the clone is expanded.

CASSPSGRGKNEQFF	TGTGCCAGCAGCCCAAGCGGGAGGGGTAAGAATGAGCAGTTCTTC	TRBJ2-1	.	15	TRBV7-6	TRBD2
CASSQGEVTGELFF	TGTGCCAGCAGCCAAGGAGAGGTAACCGGGGAGCTGTTTTTT	TRBJ2-2	many	14	TRBV4-2	.
CASSPRQDSPLHF	TGTGCCAGCAGTCCTCGACAGGATTCACCCCTCCACTTT	TRBJ1-6	.	13	TRBV28	.
CASSLAPGRKPNYEQYF	TGTGCCAGCAGCTTAGCCCCCGGACGAAAACCCAATTACGAGCAGTACTTC	TRBJ2-7	.	17	TRBV11-2	.
CASSLWGLSPSYEQYF	TGTGCCAGCAGTTTATGGGGCCTATCGCCGTCATACGAGCAGTACTTC	TRBJ2-7	.	16	TRBV27	.
CSVVTRTKNIQYF	TGCAGCGTTGTTACGCGTACCAAAAACATTCAGTACTTC	TRBJ2-4	.	13	TRBV29-1	.
CASSLDRGNEQYF	TGCGCCAGCAGCTTGGACAGGGGCAACGAGCAGTACTTC	TRBJ2-7	.	13	TRBV5-1	TRBD1
CASSFMVQGTDGYTF	TGTGCCAGCAGCTTTATGGTGCAGGGGACGGATGGCTACACCTTC	TRBJ1-2	once	15	TRBV5-4	.
CASSAGANEQFF	TGTGCCAGCAGCGCGGGTGCCAATGAGCAGTTCTTC	TRBJ2-1	.	12	TRBV9	.
CASSGANVIDEQFF	TGTGCCAGCTCAGGCGCCAACGTTATTGATGAGCAGTTCTTC	TRBJ2-1	.	14	TRBV9	.
CASSLTVGTDTQYF	TGTGCCAGCAGTTTGACCGTCGGCACAGATACGCAGTATTTT	TRBJ2-3	.	14	TRBV27	.
CAISESYQSYEQYF	TGTGCCATCAGTGAGTCTTACCAGTCCTACGAGCAGTACTTC	TRBJ2-7	.	14	TRBV10-3	.
CAISDGGSYGYTF	TGTGCCATCAGTGATGGAGGGTCCTATGGCTACACCTTC	TRBJ1-2	.	13	TRBV10-3	.
CASSLGLAVGNEQFF	TGTGCCAGCAGCCTGGGACTAGCGGTGGGGAATGAGCAGTTCTTC	TRBJ2-1	.	15	TRBV5-4	TRBD2
CASSRPGEETQYF	TGTGCCAGCAGTCGACCAGGGGAGGAGACCCAGTACTTC	TRBJ2-5	once	13	TRBV6-5	.
CASSLTRYSRTYEQYF	TGTGCCAGCAGCTTAACTCGGTACTCCAGAACCTACGAGCAGTACTTC	TRBJ2-7	.	16	TRBV7-2	.
CASGGQGDTGELFF	TGTGCTAGTGGTGGACAGGGGGACACCGGGGAGCTGTTTTTT	TRBJ2-2	.	14	TRBV12-5	TRBD1
CASSLQYATNEKLFF	TGTGCCAGCAGTTTACAGTATGCAACTAATGAAAAACTGTTTTTT	TRBJ1-4	.	15	TRBV27	.
CASSLVSGLGYGYTF	TGTGCCAGCAGCTTAGTATCGGGGTTGGGCTATGGCTACACCTTC	TRBJ1-2	.	15	TRBV7-9	.
CASRLGTYNEQFF	TGTGCCAGCAGGCTCGGAACCTACAATGAGCAGTTCTTC	TRBJ2-1	.	13	TRBV25-1	.
CASSIFLAAYNEQFF	TGTGCCAGTAGTATTTTCCTAGCTGCCTACAATGAGCAGTTCTTC	TRBJ2-1	.	15	TRBV19	.
CASSLYVGDSHGYTF	TGTGCCAGCAGTTTATACGTAGGGGACAGCCATGGCTACACCTTC	TRBJ1-2	.	15	TRBV27	TRBD1
CAISDRGGQETQYF	TGTGCCATCAGCGACAGGGGAGGGCAAGAGACCCAGTACTTC	TRBJ2-5	.	14	TRBV10-3	.
CASSPLAGVYAQYF	TGTGCCAGCAGTCCTCTAGCGGGTGTTTATGCGCAGTATTTT	TRBJ2-3	.	14	TRBV28	TRBD2
CAISESTSSTGELFF	TGTGCCATCAGTGAATCGACCTCCTCCACCGGGGAGCTGTTTTTT	TRBJ2-2	.	15	TRBV10-3	.
CASSYSNLGTGYTF	TGTGCCAGCAGTTACTCGAATCTGGGTACAGGCTACACCTTC	TRBJ1-2	.	14	TRBV6-5	.
CASSFRLYNEQFF	TGTGCCAGCAGCTTTCGACTCTACAATGAGCAGTTCTTC	TRBJ2-1	.	13	TRBV5-8	.
CASSHSGSRSYEQYF	TGTGCCAGCAGCCATAGCGGGAGTCGCTCCTACGAGCAGTACTTC	TRBJ2-7	.	15	TRBV9	TRBD2
CATSRAGLLRPSTQNLAYEQYF	TGTGCCACCAGCAGAGCGGGGTTGCTCAGGCCGTCGACCCAGAACCTCGCCTACGAGCAGTACTTC	TRBJ2-7	.	22	TRBV15	.
CASSSQGAGQPQHF	TGTGCCAGCAGCTCCCAGGGTGCAGGGCAGCCCCAGCATTTT	TRBJ1-5	.	14	TRBV7-9	.
CASSLGLLYNEQFF	TGTGCCAGCAGTTTAGGGCTCCTATACAATGAGCAGTTCTTC	TRBJ2-1	.	14	TRBV27	.
CASSLRDMNTEAFF	TGTGCCAGCAGCCTCAGGGACATGAACACTGAAGCTTTCTTT	TRBJ1-1	once	14	TRBV13	.
CASSINRGHSDTQYF	TGTGCCAGTAGTATCAACAGGGGGCATTCAGATACGCAGTATTTT	TRBJ2-3	.	15	TRBV19	TRBD1
CASSFSAGWSEQYF	TGTGCCAGCAGCTTTTCCGCAGGGTGGAGCGAGCAGTACTTC	TRBJ2-7	.	14	TRBV6-5	.
CASSLMGQGNNEQFF	TGTGCCAGCAGTTTAATGGGACAGGGGAACAATGAGCAGTTCTTC	TRBJ2-1	.	15	TRBV27	TRBD1
CASTERGGGEQYF	TGTGCCAGTACGGAGCGGGGGGGAGGCGAGCAGTACTTC	TRBJ2-7	.	13	TRBV19	TRBD2
CASSQESELWNTEAFF	TGCGCCAGCAGCCAAGAATCGGAACTTTGGAACACTGAAGCTTTCTTT	TRBJ1-1	.	16	TRBV4-3	.
CASSSSSNSYEQYF	TGCGCCAGCAGTTCCAGTAGCAATTCCTACGAGCAGTACTTC	TRBJ2-7	.	14	TRBV23-1	.
CASSWGRGTIISGANVLTF	TGTGCCAGCAGTTGGGGCAGGGGTACTATAATCTCTGGGGCCAACGTCCTGACTTTC	TRBJ2-6	.	19	TRBV28	.
CASSLAVWREGREQYF	TGTGCCAGCAGCTTAGCGGTATGGCGGGAGGGCCGCGAGCAGTACTTC	TRBJ2-7	.	16	TRBV7-8	TRBD2
CASSRDRGGNTEAFF	TGCGCCAGCAGCCGGGACAGAGGGGGGAACACTGAAGCTTTCTTT	TRBJ1-1	.	15	TRBV5-1	TRBD1
CASRNLLAAKVNEQFF	TGTGCCAGCAGAAATTTACTAGCGGCGAAGGTAAATGAGCAGTTCTTC	TRBJ2-1	.	16	TRBV27	TRBD2
CASSLYTTASSYEQYF	TGTGCCAGCAGTTTATATACCACGGCAAGCTCCTACGAGCAGTACTTC	TRBJ2-7	.	16	TRBV28	.
CASSGGSPLIF	TGCGCCAGCAGCGGCGGGAGTCCCTTGATCTTT	TRBJ1-1	.	11	TRBV5-1	.
CASSLGPSTNTEAFF	TGTGCCAGCAGTTTGGGACCCAGCACGAACACTGAAGCTTTCTTT	TRBJ1-1	.	15	TRBV28	.
CASSTQSTDTQYF	TGTGCCAGCAGCACACAGTCTACAGATACGCAGTATTTT	TRBJ2-3	.	13	TRBV13	.
CAWSLREWSGELFF	TGTGCCTGGAGTTTGAGGGAGTGGAGCGGGGAGCTGTTTTTT	TRBJ2-2	.	14	TRBV30	.
CASSLGHFEMYTGELFF	TGTGCCAGCAGCTTGGGGCATTTTGAAATGTACACCGGGGAGCTGTTTTTT	TRBJ2-2	.	17	TRBV5-6	.
CASSATQGAGFYEQYF	TGTGCCAGCAGCGCCACACAGGGGGCAGGATTCTACGAGCAGTACTTC	TRBJ2-7	.	16	TRBV5-6	TRBD1
CASSLGYRGNTEAFF	TGTGCCAGCAGCTTAGGCTACAGGGGGAACACTGAAGCTTTCTTT	TRBJ1-1	.	15	TRBV7-9	TRBD1
CASSREGGRAPYEQYF	TGTGCCAGCAGCCGCGAGGGAGGGAGGGCCCCCTACGAGCAGTACTTC	TRBJ2-7	once	16	TRBV7-9	TRBD2
CASSDRTGSGYTF	TGTGCCAGCAGCGACCGCACAGGGTCCGGCTACACCTTC	TRBJ1-2	.	13	TRBV11-2	.
CASSHAPGQKSSGNTIYF	TGTGCCAGCAGCCACGCCCCGGGACAGAAGAGCTCTGGAAACACCATATATTTT	TRBJ1-3	.	18	TRBV7-9	TRBD1
CASSAPVAGVYEQYF	TGTGCCAGTAGTGCCCCCGTTGCGGGAGTCTACGAGCAGTACTTC	TRBJ2-7	.	15	TRBV19	TRBD2
CASSTDWNPLAKNIQYF	TGTGCCAGTAGTACCGACTGGAACCCACTAGCCAAAAACATTCAGTACTTC	TRBJ2-4	.	17	TRBV19	.